This T cell receptor beta chain was captured by sequencing in a study of shared clonotypes between healthy human individuals. Sequencing used immunoSEQ multiplex PCR; TCRdb keeps in-frame clones, though not all of them. The sample includes 450,000 to 600,000 clones, less than 80% of them seen just once. V lost 4 bases and J lost 9, with 19 bases in between. The CDR3 loop spans 15 amino acids. From germline, CDR1 is LNHDA and CDR2 SQIVND (reference sequence). This chain joins TRBV19 and TRBJ2-1; TRBD2 is a possible D gene (6 bases). The receptor comes from a woman aged 40-49 years in good health. Some clones in this sample may be carry-over from other donors' samples. The sequencing input was PBMCs. In nucleotides, the CDR3 is TGTGCCAGTAGTACCACCTCGGGAGCCTGGGGTGAGCAGTTCTTC. It is translated as CASSTTSGAWGEQFF.